The entry that follows covers one T cell receptor (beta chain) sequence. It lacks a known antigen. It has no much larger one-base neighbor in the sample; base qualities were not kept. The same CDR3 is also encoded by other DNA sequences in this sample. TCR CDR3 regions were amplified from genomic DNA by multiplex PCR using the deep immunoSEQ assay. Genomic DNA extracted from each cell subset was distributed evenly over all wells of several immunoSEQ 96-well plates, and each plate served as one replicate. For sorted subsets, approximately 210 ng genomic DNA, equal to tens of thousands of T cell genomes, was loaded into each replicate PCR. The purified libraries were quantified using a Qubit 3.0 fluorometer, sized with a Bioanalyzer 2100, and then quantified again using the KAPA Library Quantification kit. Every immunoSEQ 96-well plate was sequenced on a separate single-read 150-cycle Illumina NextSeq 550 flow cell. Per the source publication's procedure: The immunoSEQ output contained only junctional sequences without quality scores, so filtering could not match that applied to full-length reads. Sequences were annotated with PyIR, a Python wrapper for IgBLAST v1.9, and V/J genes and CDR3 were assigned using IMGT germline references. Reads were removed for weak V/J assignments (E-value above 1e-6), missing CDR3, stop codons, out-of-frame junctions, or ambiguous translated residues. V3J clonotypes were defined by identical inferred V gene, J gene, and CDR3 amino acid sequence. Percentage overlap between repertoires was computed as shared unique clonotypes divided by the size of the smaller repertoire. Richness of each repertoire was evaluated using RTK rarefaction, the Chao1 estimator, and Recon v2.1 estimates of unobserved clonotypes. Generation probabilities for all TCRbeta clonotypes obtained by the gDNA method from a handful of donors were computed using OLGA. The immuneACCESS repertoire file appears here via TCRdb, limited to in-frame rearrangements. These files lack a portion of the clones; in checked studies, under half of the deficit traces to unresolved V genes, and the cause of the others is not known. That table is the source of V, J and clone size, and D and trimming were worked out from the DNA. The table for this sample lists some 2,500,000 clones; 80% to 95% of them were counted only once. About 0.38% of the sample rests with the top ten.

V is shortened by 2 bases, J by 10 bases, and the region joining them spans 6 bases. The CDR3 starts with the cysteine, ends with the phenylalanine, and has 11 residues. The only DNA kept is the CDR3, 33 bases in frame from the first base. The germline V gene specifies MDHEN as CDR1 and SYDVKM as CDR2. This specimen comes from a study of shared clonotypes between healthy human individuals (dated by TCRdb to the early 2020s). As for the study more broadly: The cohort included a few men and a couple of women between 18 and 49 years of age. Per donor, three plates each were used for CD4 naive and CD4 memory, two for CD8 naive, and one for CD8 memory. To estimate repertoire size and how much clonotype sharing occurs between individuals, the study deeply sequenced the blood TCR repertoires of five healthy adults. Different laboratories and diverse techniques were used to prepare libraries and sequence TCR repertoires, to increase sequencing depth and limit assay-specific biases. Leukapheresis yielded between about 0.9 and 9.5 billion PBMCs per donor. General study outcomes and caveats: Pairwise subsampling indicated that sequencing depth was expected to affect the degree of clonotype sharing among donors. The small number of donors limited the genetic and exposure-history diversity represented. Naive subsets generally had larger estimated clonotype richness than memory subsets. Sharing across a handful of donors was observed for about 5% of naive CD4, less than 4% of naive CD8, roughly 2.4% of memory CD4, and roughly 0.4% of memory CD8 clonotypes. Clonotypes shared by all four sorted-subset donors showed higher generation probabilities than non-shared clonotypes. Incomplete sequencing was indicated by rarefaction of sorted-subset datasets, despite the large sequencing depth. Sampling was restricted to blood, and TCR repertoires in tissues likely differ from the TCR repertoires found in blood.

The donors were healthy, HIV-negative adults with no recently reported acute infections or vaccinations. Only Caucasian adults living in Nashville, Tennessee, USA were represented among the donors. Magnetic negative selection was used to enrich CD4+ T cells, after which naive cells were positively selected on CD45RA and the negative fraction became the memory subset. Blood was collected by leukapheresis, and PBMCs were isolated by Ficoll-Histopaque density gradient centrifugation and then cryopreserved in liquid nitrogen vapor phase. Purity and quantity of every magnetically sorted T cell population were checked by analytical flow cytometry. From each sorted fraction, genomic DNA was isolated and quantified by UV absorbance on a Nanodrop 2000c.

This clonotype originated in a man aged 18 to 35 in good health. Some clones in this sample may be carry-over from other donors' samples. The specimen sequenced was naive CD4+ T cells from PBMCs. The cell subset or site label, as the study defines it: CD45RA+ positively selected. The sequence is built from TRBV28 and TRBJ2-1, with the D gene uncertain. The CDR3 protein is CASSLAGEQFF. Read as DNA, the sequence is TGTGCCAGCAGTTTAGCTGGGGAGCAGTTCTTC. With the portions outside the CDR3 filled from the reference TRBV28 and TRBJ2-1 genes, the complete variable region becomes DVKVTQSSRYLVKRTGEKVFLECVQDMDHENMFWYRQDPGLGLRLIYFSYDVKMKEKGDIPEGYSVSREKKERFSLILESASTNQTSMYLCASSLAGEQFFGPGTRLTVL.